The source of this T cell receptor beta chain is a study of T cell repertoires in ileal Crohn's disease. Study details: Operated complications were stricturing disease (approximately 61%) and penetrating disease (about 40%). About half received postoperative treatment, 10 to 11 with thiopurines and around 18 anti-TNF. Study outcomes and limitations: Postoperative endoscopy occurred within one year, median around 6.5 months.

The table came from immunoSEQ multiplex PCR; TCRdb's copy has only in-frame clones and leaves some out. The data hold some 9,400 clones, with around 73% observed a single time. The sample's time point: neoterminal ileum biopsy at postoperative endoscopy, about 6 months after surgery. To note about this clone: Its specificity is not known.

From germline, CDR1 is MNHEY and CDR2 SVGAGI. This CDR3 contains 15 residues. Trimming at V came to 2 bases and at J to 2 bases, leaving 4 bases not matched to a gene. This receptor was taken from an adult with Crohn's disease. Sequenced material: ileal tissue. The chain has TRBV6-5 and TRBJ2-7; 9 bases are a match to TRBD1. CDR3 DNA sequence: TGTGCCAGCAGTTACCGGGACAGGGTGGCCTACGAGCAGTACTTC. Protein: CASSYRDRVAYEQYF.